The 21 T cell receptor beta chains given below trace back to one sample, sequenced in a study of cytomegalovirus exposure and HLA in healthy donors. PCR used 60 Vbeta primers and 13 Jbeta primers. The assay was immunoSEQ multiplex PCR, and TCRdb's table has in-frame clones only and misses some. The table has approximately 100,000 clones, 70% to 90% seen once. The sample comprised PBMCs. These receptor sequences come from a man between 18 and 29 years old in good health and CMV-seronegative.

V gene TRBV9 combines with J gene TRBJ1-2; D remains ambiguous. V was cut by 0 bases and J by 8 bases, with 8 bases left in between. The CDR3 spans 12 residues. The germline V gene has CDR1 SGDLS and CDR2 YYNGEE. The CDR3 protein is CASSVDELGYTF. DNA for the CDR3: TGTGCCAGCAGCGTAGACGAGCTAGGCTACACCTTC.

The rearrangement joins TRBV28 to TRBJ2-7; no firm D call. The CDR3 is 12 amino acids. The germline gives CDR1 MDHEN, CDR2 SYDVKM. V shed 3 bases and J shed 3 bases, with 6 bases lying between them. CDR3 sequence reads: CASSLSSYEQYF. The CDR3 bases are TGTGCCAGCAGTTTGTCCAGCTACGAGCAGTACTTC.

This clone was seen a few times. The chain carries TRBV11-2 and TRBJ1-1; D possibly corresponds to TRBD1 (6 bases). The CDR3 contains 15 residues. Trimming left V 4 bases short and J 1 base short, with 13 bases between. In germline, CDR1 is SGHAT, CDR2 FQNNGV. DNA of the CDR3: TGTGCCAGCAGCTCCCGGACAGAGTGGAACACTGAAGCTTTCTTT. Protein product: CASSSRTEWNTEAFF.

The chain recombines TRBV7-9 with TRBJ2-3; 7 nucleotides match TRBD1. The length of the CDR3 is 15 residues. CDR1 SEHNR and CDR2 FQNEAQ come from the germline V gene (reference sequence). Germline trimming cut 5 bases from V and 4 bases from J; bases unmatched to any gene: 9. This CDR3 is CASSPGGPPPDTQYF. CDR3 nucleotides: TGTGCCAGCAGCCCAGGGGGACCCCCTCCAGATACGCAGTATTTT.

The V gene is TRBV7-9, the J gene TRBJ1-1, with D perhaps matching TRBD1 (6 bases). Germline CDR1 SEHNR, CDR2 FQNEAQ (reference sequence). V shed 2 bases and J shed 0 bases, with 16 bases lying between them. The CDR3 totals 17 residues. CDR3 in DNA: TGTGCCAGCAGCTTACGGGGGGGGGCGCGGCTGAACACTGAAGCTTTCTTT. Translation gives CASSLRGGARLNTEAFF.

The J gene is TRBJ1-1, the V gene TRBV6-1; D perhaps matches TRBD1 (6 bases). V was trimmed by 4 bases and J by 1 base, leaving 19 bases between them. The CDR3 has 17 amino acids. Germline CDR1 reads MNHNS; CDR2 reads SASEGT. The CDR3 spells CASSASGVSSKNTEAFF. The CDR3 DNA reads TGTGCCAGCAGTGCGTCAGGGGTGTCTTCGAAGAACACTGAAGCTTTCTTT.

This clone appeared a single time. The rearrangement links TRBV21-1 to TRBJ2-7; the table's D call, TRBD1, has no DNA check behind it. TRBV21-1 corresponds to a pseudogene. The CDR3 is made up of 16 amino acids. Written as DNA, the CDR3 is TGTGCCAGCAGCAAAAGACAGGGCCTAGAGTCCTACGAGCAGTACTTC. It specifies CASSKRQGLESYEQYF.

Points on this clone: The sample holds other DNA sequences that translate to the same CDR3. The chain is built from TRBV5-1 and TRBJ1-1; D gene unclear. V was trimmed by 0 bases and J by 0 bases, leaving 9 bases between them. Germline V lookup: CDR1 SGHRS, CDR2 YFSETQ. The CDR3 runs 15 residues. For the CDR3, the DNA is TGCGCCAGCAGCTTGGCCGGGAATATGAACACTGAAGCTTTCTTT. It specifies CASSLAGNMNTEAFF.

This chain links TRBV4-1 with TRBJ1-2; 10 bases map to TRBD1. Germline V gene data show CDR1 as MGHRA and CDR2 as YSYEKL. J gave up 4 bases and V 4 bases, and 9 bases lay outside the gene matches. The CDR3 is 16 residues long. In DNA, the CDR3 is TGCGCCAGCAGCCCCAACCCGGGACAGGGGATCTATGGCTACACCTTC. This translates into CASSPNPGQGIYGYTF.

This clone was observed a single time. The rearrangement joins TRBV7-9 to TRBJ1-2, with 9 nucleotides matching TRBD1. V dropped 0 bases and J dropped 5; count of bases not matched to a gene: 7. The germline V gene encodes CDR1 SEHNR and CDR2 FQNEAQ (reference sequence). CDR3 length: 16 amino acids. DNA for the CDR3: TGTGCCAGCAGCTTAGCAGAGTCGGGACAGGGATATGGCTACACCTTC. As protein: CASSLAESGQGYGYTF.

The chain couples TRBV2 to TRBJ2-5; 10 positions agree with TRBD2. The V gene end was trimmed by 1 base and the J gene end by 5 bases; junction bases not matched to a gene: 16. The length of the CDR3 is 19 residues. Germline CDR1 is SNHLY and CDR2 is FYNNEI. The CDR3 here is CASSEVSTSGPGIAETQYF. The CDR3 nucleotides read TGTGCCAGCAGTGAAGTGTCGACTAGCGGGCCAGGGATAGCGGAGACCCAGTACTTC.

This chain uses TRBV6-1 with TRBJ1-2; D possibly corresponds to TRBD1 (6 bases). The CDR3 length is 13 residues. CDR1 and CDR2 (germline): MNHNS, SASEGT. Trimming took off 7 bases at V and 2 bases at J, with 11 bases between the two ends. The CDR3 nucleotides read TGTGCCAGCAAGGGGGTAACAAACTATGGCTACACCTTC. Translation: CASKGVTNYGYTF.

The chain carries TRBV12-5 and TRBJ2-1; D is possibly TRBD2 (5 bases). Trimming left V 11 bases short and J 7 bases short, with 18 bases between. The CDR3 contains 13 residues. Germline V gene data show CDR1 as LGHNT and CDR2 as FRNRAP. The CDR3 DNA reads TGTGCTGGAGGCCCCGACCTGGGGAATGAGCAGTTCTTC. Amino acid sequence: CAGGPDLGNEQFF.

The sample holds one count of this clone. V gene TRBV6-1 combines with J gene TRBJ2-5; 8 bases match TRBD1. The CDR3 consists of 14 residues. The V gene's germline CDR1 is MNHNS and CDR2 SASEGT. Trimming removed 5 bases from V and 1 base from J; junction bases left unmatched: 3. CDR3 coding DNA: TGTGCCAGCAGTTCTGACAGGGGCCAAGAGACCCAGTACTTC. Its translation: CASSSDRGQETQYF.

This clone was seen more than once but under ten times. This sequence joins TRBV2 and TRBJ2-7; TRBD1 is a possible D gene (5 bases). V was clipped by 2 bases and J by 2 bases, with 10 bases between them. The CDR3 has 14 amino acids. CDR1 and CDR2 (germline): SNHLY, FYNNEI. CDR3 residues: CASSEQGLAYEQYF. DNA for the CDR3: TGTGCCAGCAGTGAACAGGGCCTGGCCTACGAGCAGTACTTC. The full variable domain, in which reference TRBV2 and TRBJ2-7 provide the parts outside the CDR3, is EPEVTQTPSHQVTQMGQEVILRCVPISNHLYFYWYRQILGQKVEFLVSFYNNEISEKSEIFDDQFSVERPDGSNFTLKIRSTKLEDSAMYFCASSEQGLAYEQYFGPGTRLTVT.

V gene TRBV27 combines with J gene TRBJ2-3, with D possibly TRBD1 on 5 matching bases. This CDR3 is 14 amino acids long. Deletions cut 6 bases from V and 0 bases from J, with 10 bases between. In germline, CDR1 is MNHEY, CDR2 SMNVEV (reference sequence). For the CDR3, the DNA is TGTGCCAGCAGGTACAGGTCCAGCACAGATACGCAGTATTTT. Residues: CASRYRSSTDTQYF.

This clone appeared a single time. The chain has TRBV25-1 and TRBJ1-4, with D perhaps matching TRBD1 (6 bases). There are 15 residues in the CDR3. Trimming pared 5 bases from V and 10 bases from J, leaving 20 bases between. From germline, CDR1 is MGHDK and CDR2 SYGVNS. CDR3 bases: TGTGCCAGCAGTACTTGGAGTGGGACAACCGGAAAACTGTTTTTT. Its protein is CASSTWSGTTGKLFF.

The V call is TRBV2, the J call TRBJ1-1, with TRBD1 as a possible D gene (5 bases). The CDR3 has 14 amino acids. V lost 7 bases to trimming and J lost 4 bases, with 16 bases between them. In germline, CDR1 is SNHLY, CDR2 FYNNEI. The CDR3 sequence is CASTRMGEGTEAFF. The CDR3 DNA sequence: TGTGCCAGCACCCGAATGGGGGAGGGCACTGAAGCTTTCTTT.

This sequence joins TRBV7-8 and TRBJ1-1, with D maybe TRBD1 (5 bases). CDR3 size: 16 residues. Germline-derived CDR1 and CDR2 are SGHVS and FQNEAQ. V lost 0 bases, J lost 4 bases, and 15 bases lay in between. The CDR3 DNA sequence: TGTGCCAGCAGCTTAGCTAGTGCCTGGGGGGGCACTGAAGCTTTCTTT. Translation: CASSLASAWGGTEAFF.

CDR3 bases: TGTGCCAGCTCACCAGCCAGCTATAATTCACCCCTCCACTTT. Protein sequence: CASSPASYNSPLHF. V gene TRBV18 combines with J gene TRBJ1-6; D uncertain. V was clipped by 2 bases and J by 3 bases, with 5 bases between them. Germline V gene lookup returns CDR1 KGHSH and CDR2 LQKENI. CDR3 size: 14 residues.

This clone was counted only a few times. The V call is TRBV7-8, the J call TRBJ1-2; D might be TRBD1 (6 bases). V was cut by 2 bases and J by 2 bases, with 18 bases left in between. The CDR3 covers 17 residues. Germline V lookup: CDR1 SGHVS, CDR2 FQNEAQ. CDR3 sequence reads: CASSLHRGGRLNYGYTF. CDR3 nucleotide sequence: TGTGCCAGCAGCTTACACCGGGGGGGCAGGTTAAACTATGGCTACACCTTC.